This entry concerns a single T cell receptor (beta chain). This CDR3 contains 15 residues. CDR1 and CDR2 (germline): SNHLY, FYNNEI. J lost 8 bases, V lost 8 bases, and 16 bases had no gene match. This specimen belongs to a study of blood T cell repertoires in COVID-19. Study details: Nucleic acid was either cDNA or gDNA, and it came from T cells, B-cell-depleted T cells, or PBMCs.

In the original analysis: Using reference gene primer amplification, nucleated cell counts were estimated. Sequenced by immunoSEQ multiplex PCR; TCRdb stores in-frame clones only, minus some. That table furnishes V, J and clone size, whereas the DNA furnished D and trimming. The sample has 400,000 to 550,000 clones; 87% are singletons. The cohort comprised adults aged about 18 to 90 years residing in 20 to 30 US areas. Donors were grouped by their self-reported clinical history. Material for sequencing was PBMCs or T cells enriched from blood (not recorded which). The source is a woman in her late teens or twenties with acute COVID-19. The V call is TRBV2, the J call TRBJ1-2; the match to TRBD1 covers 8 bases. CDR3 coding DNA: TGTGCCAGCGACCGGGACAGGCCCCGTCGGGGAGGCTACACCTTC. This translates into CASDRDRPRRGGYTF.